Detailed here is one T cell receptor (beta chain). Antigen unknown. The junction does not match germline at one end; this may be a read error. This sample was included in a study of response to subunit inactivated influenza vaccine. CDR1 SEHNR and CDR2 FQNEAQ come from the germline V gene (reference sequence). This CDR3 spans 14 amino acids. TCRdb passed the RT-PCR reads through MiXCR, listing each CDR3 protein once. The sample has fewer than 750,000 distinct CDR3 sequences, 14% seen once. Study-wide findings and caveats: Few new T cells, the authors suggested, are recruited by each seasonal influenza vaccination.

The TCR sequence derives from a man in his forties or fifties who received an inactivated influenza vaccine. The V and J genes are TRBV7-9 and TRBJ1-1; no clear D gene. Here the sequenced sample was PBMCs from blood, taken 11 to 12 days after vaccination. CDR3 in amino acids: CAGSLTGGNTEAFF. The CDR3 DNA reads TGTGCCGGCAGCTTAACGGGCGGCAACACTGAAGCTTTCTTT. The variable domain in full, with the rest retrieved from reference TRBV7-9 and TRBJ1-1, is DTGVSQNPRHKITKRGQNVTFRCDPISEHNRLYWYRQTLGQGPEFLTYFQNEAQLEKSRLLSDRFSAERPKGSFSTLEIQRTEQGDSAMYLCAGSLTGGNTEAFFGQGTRLTVV.